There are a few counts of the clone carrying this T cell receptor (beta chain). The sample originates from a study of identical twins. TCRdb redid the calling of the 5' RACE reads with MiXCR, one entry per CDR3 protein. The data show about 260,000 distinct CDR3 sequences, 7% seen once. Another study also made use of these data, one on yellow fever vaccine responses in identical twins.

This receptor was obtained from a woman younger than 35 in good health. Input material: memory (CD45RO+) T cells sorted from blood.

In nucleotides, the CDR3 is TGCGCCAGCAGCTCAACTCCAGGCCCGCAGGGCACAGATACGCAGTATTTT. This codes for CASSSTPGPQGTDTQYF. This rearrangement joins TRBV5-1 to TRBJ2-3, with D uncertain. The CDR3 is 17 residues long. V lost 3 bases and J 1 base, leaving 18 bases between the germline ends. CDR1 is SGHRS and CDR2 is YFSETQ in the germline V gene. The full variable domain, in which reference TRBV5-1 and TRBJ2-3 provide the parts outside the CDR3, is KAGVTQTPRYLIKTRGQQVTLSCSPISGHRSVSWYQQTPGQGLQFLFEYFSETQRNKGNFPGRFSGRQFSNSRSEMNVSTLELGDSALYLCASSSTPGPQGTDTQYFGPGTRLTVL.